Listed below are T cell receptor beta chains from one sample, sequenced in a study of T cells after yellow fever vaccination. TCRdb independently ran MiXCR on the 5' RACE reads; one entry per CDR3 protein. The sample gives some 390,000 distinct CDR3 sequences, around 20% of which show up once; 15% to 20% is in the top ten. Sequences were derived from PBMCs, sampled before the yellow fever booster vaccination. The receptors shown here come from a man aged 18 to 29 who received the YFV17D yellow fever vaccine. Both conserved end residues are part of each CDR3. Each record gives: D gene, V gene, J gene, clone size, CDR3 DNA, CDR3 protein. D genes are given only for firm matches. Clone sizes are given selectively: once, few, many, or a class where the clone is expanded.

>NA|TRBV5-5|TRBJ2-2|NA
TGTGCCAGCAGCTCTCGGGGGACGGACGGAATGGGTACCGGGGAGCTGTTTTTT
CASSSRGTDGMGTGELFF
>TRBD1|TRBV5-1|TRBJ2-6|NA
TGCGCCAGCAGCACGAACCCGACAGGGACTGGGGCCAACGTCCTGACTTTC
CASSTNPTGTGANVLTF
>NA|TRBV5-1|TRBJ1-2|few
TGCGCCAGCAGCTTGGCCCCGACAGGAGGTGGCTACACCTTC
CASSLAPTGGGYTF
>TRBD2|TRBV12-3/TRBV12-4|TRBJ2-1|NA
TGTGCCAGCAGTTTATTTACCGGGGGGGCCTCCCCCAATGAGCAGTTCTTC
CASSLFTGGASPNEQFF
>NA|TRBV7-9|TRBJ1-1|few
TGTGCCAGCAGCTTAGCGGCAGGGAAGAACACTGAAGCTTTCTTT
CASSLAAGKNTEAFF
>NA|TRBV28|TRBJ1-2|NA
TGTGCCAGCAGCTCCGGGACCGGTTTCTACACCTTC
CASSSGTGFYTF
>NA|TRBV4-1|TRBJ2-3|NA
TGCGCCAGCAGCCAAGACCGTAAGGCAGATACGCAGTATTTT
CASSQDRKADTQYF
>TRBD2|TRBV7-2|TRBJ2-5|NA
TGTGCCAGCAGACTAGCGGGGGGGCTTCAAGAGACCCAGTACTTC
CASRLAGGLQETQYF
>TRBD2|TRBV5-1|TRBJ2-1|NA
TGCGCCAGCAGCCAAGGACTAGCGGGAGCTGGTAATGAGCAGTTCTTC
CASSQGLAGAGNEQFF
>TRBD2|TRBV5-1|TRBJ2-7|NA
TGCGCCAGCAGCCCTCGTCCCCCTATACGCGGGGGGCCGAGCTCCTACGAGCAGTACTTC
CASSPRPPIRGGPSSYEQYF
>TRBD2|TRBV11-2|TRBJ2-3|few
TGTGCCAGCAGCTTAGATGGACTAGCGGGGCCGGATACGCAGTATTTT
CASSLDGLAGPDTQYF
>NA|TRBV24-1|TRBJ2-2|few
TGTGCCACCAGTGATCCTGGGGGCAACACCGGGGAGCTGTTTTTT
CATSDPGGNTGELFF
>NA|TRBV7-2|TRBJ2-5|few
TGTGCCAGCAGCATCGGTGTTAGTGGAGAGACCCAGTACTTC
CASSIGVSGETQYF
>NA|TRBV6-2/TRBV6-3|TRBJ1-6|few
TGTGCCAGCAGTGAGATCAGTTCACCCCTCCACTTT
CASSEISSPLHF
>TRBD1|TRBV19|TRBJ1-6|NA
TGTGCCAGTAGTCCTTGGACAGGCGCACCACCCCTCCACTTT
CASSPWTGAPPLHF
>NA|TRBV20-1|TRBJ2-7|NA
TGCAGTGCTAGCCGACCCTACGAGCAGTACTTC
CSASRPYEQYF
>TRBD2|TRBV15|TRBJ2-1|NA
TGTGCCACCAGCAGAGATCGGCTAGCGGGGAGCTATGAGCAGTTCTTC
CATSRDRLAGSYEQFF
>TRBD1|TRBV19|TRBJ2-3|NA
TGTGCCACGCGACAGGGGGCAGCGGCAGATACGCAGTATTTT
CATRQGAAADTQYF
>NA|TRBV9|TRBJ2-3|NA
TGTGCCAGCAGCGGGAGGGAAAGAGCAGATACGCAGTATTTT
CASSGRERADTQYF
>NA|TRBV20-1|TRBJ2-7|few
TGCAGTGCTACACCGGACGGGTCCTACGAGCAGTACTTC
CSATPDGSYEQYF
>NA|TRBV5-1|TRBJ1-2|NA
TGCGCCAGCAGCGGAGGAAATGGCTACACCTTC
CASSGGNGYTF
>NA|TRBV7-2|TRBJ1-6|many
TGTGCCAGCACTGCCGGGCTTTTCGGTTCACCCCTCCACTTT
CASTAGLFGSPLHF
>NA|TRBV4-2|TRBJ2-3|NA
TGTGCCAGCAGCGGTGACCCGGATACGCAGTATTTT
CASSGDPDTQYF
>NA|TRBV5-1|TRBJ2-4|NA
TGCGCCAGCAGCAGGGGGGGCGTTAGCAAAAACATTCAGTACTTC
CASSRGGVSKNIQYF